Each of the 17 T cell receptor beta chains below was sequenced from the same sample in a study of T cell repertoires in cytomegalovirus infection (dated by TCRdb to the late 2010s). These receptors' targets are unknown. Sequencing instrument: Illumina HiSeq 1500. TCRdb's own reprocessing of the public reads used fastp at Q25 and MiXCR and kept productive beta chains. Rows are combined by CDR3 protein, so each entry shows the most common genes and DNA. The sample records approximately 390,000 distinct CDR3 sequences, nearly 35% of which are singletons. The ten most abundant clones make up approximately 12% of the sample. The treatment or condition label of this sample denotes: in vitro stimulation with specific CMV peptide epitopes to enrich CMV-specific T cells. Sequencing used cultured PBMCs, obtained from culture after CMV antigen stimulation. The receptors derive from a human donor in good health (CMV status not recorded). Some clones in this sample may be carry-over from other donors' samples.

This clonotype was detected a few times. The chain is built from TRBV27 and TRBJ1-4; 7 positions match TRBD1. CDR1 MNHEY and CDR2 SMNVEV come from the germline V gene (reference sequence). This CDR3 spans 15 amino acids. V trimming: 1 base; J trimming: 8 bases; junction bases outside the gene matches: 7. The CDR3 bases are TGTGCCAGCAGTTTATACCTAGACAGGGTAGAAAAACTGTTTTTT. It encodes CASSLYLDRVEKLFF.

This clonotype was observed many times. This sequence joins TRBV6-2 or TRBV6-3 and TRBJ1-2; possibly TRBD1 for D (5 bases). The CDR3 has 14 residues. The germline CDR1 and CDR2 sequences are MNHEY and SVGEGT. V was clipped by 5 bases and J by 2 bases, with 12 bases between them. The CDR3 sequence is CASSRGPMNYGYTF. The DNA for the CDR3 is TGTGCCAGCAGTCGGGGACCGATGAACTATGGCTACACCTTC.

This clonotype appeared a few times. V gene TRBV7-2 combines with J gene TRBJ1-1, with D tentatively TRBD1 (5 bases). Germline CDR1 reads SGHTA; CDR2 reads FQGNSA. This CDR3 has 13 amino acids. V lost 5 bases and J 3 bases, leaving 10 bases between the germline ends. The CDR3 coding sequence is TGTGCCAGCAGCCCCGGGGACGACACTGAAGCTTTCTTT. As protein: CASSPGDDTEAFF.

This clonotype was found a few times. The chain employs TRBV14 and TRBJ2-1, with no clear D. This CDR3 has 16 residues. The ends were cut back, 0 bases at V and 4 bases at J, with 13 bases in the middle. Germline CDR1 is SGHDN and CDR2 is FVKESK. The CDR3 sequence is CASSQDSARAYNEQFF. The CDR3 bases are TGTGCCAGCAGCCAAGATTCGGCCCGGGCTTACAATGAGCAGTTCTTC.

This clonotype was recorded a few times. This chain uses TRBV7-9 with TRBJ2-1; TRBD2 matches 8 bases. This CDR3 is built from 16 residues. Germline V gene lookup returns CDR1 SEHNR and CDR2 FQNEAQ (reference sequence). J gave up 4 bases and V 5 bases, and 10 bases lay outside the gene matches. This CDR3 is CASSRTPTSEYNEQFF. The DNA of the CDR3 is TGTGCCAGCAGCCGGACCCCGACTAGCGAGTACAATGAGCAGTTCTTC.

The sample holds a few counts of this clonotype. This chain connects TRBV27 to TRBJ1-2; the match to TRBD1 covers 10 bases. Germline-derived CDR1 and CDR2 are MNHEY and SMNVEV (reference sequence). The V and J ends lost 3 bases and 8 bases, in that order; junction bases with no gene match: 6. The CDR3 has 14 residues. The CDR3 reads CASSFRRDRGGYTF. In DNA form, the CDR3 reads TGTGCCAGCAGTTTTAGGCGGGACAGGGGAGGCTACACCTTC.

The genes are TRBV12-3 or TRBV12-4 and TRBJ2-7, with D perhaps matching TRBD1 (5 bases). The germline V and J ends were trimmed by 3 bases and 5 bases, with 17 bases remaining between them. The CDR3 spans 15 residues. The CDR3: CASSFRWQGRDEQYF. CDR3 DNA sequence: TGTGCCAGCAGTTTCCGCTGGCAGGGTCGGGACGAGCAGTACTTC.

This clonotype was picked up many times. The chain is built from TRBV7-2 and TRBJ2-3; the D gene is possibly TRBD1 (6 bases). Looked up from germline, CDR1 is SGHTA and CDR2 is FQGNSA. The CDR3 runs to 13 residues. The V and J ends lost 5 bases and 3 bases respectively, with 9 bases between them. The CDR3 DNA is TGTGCCAGCAGCCCCACAGGGACAGATACGCAGTATTTT. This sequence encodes CASSPTGTDTQYF. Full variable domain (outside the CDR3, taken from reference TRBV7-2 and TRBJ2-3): GAGVSQSPSNKVTEKGKDVELRCDPISGHTALYWYRQSLGQGLEFLIYFQGNSAPDKSGLPSDRFSAERTGGSVSTLTIQRTQQEDSAVYLCASSPTGTDTQYFGPGTRLTVL.

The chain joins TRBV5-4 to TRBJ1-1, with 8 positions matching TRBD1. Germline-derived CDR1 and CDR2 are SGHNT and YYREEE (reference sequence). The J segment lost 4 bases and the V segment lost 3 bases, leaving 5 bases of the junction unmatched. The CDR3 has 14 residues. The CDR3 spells CASSSTGEGTEAFF. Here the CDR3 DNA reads TGTGCCAGCAGCTCGACAGGGGAGGGCACTGAAGCTTTCTTT.

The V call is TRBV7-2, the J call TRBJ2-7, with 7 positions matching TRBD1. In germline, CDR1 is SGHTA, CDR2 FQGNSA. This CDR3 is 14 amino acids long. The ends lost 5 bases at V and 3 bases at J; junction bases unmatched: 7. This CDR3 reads CASSPQTGYYEQYF. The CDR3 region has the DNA TGTGCCAGCAGCCCACAGACAGGGTACTACGAGCAGTACTTC.

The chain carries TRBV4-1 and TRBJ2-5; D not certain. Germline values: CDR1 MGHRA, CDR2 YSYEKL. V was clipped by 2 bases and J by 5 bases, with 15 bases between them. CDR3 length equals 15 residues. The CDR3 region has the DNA TGCGCCAGCAGCCAACGTCTCCGGCGGTGGGAGACCCAGTACTTC. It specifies CASSQRLRRWETQYF.

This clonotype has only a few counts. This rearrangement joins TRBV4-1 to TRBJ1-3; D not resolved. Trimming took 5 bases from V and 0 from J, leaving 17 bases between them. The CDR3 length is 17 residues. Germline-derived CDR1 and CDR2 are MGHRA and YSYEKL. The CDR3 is CASSTLLAGISGNTIYF. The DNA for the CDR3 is TGCGCCAGCAGCACCCTCTTGGCCGGGATCTCTGGAAACACCATATATTTT.

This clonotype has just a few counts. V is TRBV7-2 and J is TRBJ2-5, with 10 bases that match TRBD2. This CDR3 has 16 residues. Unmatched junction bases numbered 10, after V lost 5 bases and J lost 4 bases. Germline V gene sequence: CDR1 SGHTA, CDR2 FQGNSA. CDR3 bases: TGTGCCAGCAGCGGGGCTAGCGGGAGTCGGGGAGAGACCCAGTACTTC. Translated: CASSGASGSRGETQYF.

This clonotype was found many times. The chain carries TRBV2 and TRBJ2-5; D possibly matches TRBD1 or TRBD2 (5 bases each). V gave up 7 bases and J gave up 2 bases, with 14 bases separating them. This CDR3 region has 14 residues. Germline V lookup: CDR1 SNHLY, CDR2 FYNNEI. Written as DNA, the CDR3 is TGTGCCAGCAAGCGCCGGGACCGACAAGAGACCCAGTACTTC. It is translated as CASKRRDRQETQYF.

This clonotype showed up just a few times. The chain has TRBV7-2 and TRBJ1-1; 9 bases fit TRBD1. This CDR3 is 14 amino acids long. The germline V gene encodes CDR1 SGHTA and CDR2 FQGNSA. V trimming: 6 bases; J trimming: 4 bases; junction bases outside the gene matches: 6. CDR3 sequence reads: CASRYRGHGTEAFF. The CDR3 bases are TGTGCCAGCAGGTACAGGGGGCATGGCACTGAAGCTTTCTTT.

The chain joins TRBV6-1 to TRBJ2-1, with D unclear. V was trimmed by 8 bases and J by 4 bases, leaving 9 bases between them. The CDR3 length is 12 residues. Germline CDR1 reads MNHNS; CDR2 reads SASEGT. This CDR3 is CASAPLYNEQFF. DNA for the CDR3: TGTGCCAGCGCCCCCCTGTACAATGAGCAGTTCTTC.

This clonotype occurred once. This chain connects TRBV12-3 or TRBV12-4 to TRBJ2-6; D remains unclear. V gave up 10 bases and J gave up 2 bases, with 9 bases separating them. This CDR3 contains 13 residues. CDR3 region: CATRAPGANVLTF. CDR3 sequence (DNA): TGTGCCACCCGGGCCCCTGGGGCCAACGTCCTGACTTTC.